A single sample gave rise to the 32 T cell receptor beta chains below, sequenced in a study of T cell changes during pregnancy in multiple sclerosis. TCRdb keeps only in-frame clones here, not all; method: immunoSEQ multiplex PCR. The sample has about 39,000 clones, about 91% seen once; the top ten hold roughly 2%. The specimen comprised CD4+ T cells from peripheral blood mononuclear cells, sampled after pregnancy. The receptors were gathered from a female donor in good health, enrolled as a control in a pregnancy study.

This clone was found once. This sequence joins TRBV19 and TRBJ1-6, with 9 bases lining up with TRBD1. V dropped 5 bases and J dropped 7; count of bases not matched to a gene: 3. Germline V lookup: CDR1 LNHDA, CDR2 SQIVND (reference sequence). The CDR3 is made up of 14 amino acids. CDR3 residues: CASSVTGGNSPLHF. The CDR3, as DNA: TGTGCCAGTAGTGTGACAGGGGGGAATTCACCCCTCCACTTT.

The chain uses TRBV10-2 and TRBJ2-1; D is uncertain. Germline CDR1 is WSHSY and CDR2 is SAAADI. V was cut by 0 bases and J by 4 bases, with 7 bases left in between. The CDR3 covers 14 residues. The CDR3 here is CASSESEAYNEQFF. The CDR3 nucleotides are TGCGCCAGCAGTGAGTCTGAGGCTTACAATGAGCAGTTCTTC.

The chain is built from TRBV18 and TRBJ2-2, with 8 bases aligning to TRBD2. Trimming at V came to 3 bases and at J to 5 bases, leaving 5 bases not matched to a gene. This CDR3 has 15 amino acids. Germline CDR1 KGHSH, CDR2 LQKENI. In nucleotides, the CDR3 is TGTGCCAGCTCACCTGCGGGGGGTCGGACCGGGGAGCTGTTTTTT. It is translated as CASSPAGGRTGELFF.

The chain uses TRBV27 and TRBJ2-5, with D perhaps matching TRBD2 (5 bases). V was cut by 5 bases and J by 3 bases, with 25 bases left in between. The CDR3 extends over 18 amino acids. Germline V gene lookup returns CDR1 MNHEY and CDR2 SMNVEV (reference sequence). CDR3 DNA sequence: TGTGCCAGCAGTCCCACCACAGCGGATAGATTAATAAAAGAGACCCAGTACTTC. This encodes CASSPTTADRLIKETQYF.

The chain carries TRBV4-2 and TRBJ1-4, with 7 bases identical to TRBD1. V was pared by 0 bases and J by 8 bases, with 6 bases of the junction left unmatched. CDR3 size: 15 residues. Germline V lookup: CDR1 LGHNA, CDR2 YNFKEQ. The CDR3 region has the DNA TGTGCCAGCAGCCAAGATGACAGGGCCCTCGAAAAACTGTTTTTT. This gives the protein CASSQDDRALEKLFF.

This clone was detected only once. J is TRBJ2-1 and V is TRBV27; 9 bases fit TRBD2. The V and J ends lost 4 bases and 8 bases, in that order; junction bases with no gene match: 9. The V gene's germline CDR1 is MNHEY and CDR2 SMNVEV (reference sequence). The CDR3 loop spans 15 amino acids. CDR3 region: CASSSWAGGPDEQFF. The CDR3 DNA reads TGTGCCAGCAGTTCCTGGGCGGGAGGGCCCGATGAGCAGTTCTTC.

The gene calls are TRBV5-1 and TRBJ2-1; 8 bases are shared with TRBD2. After removal of 4 bases from V and 7 bases from J, the junction contained 7 bases not matched to a gene. This CDR3 has 14 amino acids. The V gene's germline CDR1 is SGHRS and CDR2 YFSETQ. The CDR3 is CASSPREGGNEQFF. The CDR3 bases are TGCGCCAGCAGCCCCCGGGAGGGGGGGAATGAGCAGTTCTTC.

This chain joins TRBV5-4 and TRBJ2-1, with 14 bases identical to TRBD2. In germline, CDR1 is SGHNT, CDR2 YYREEE (reference sequence). CDR3 length: 17 amino acids. J was trimmed by 4 bases and V by 4 bases; bases with no gene match: 7. CDR3 in DNA: TGTGCCAGCAGCACGACTAGCGGGGGGGCTGCGTACAATGAGCAGTTCTTC. It encodes CASSTTSGGAAYNEQFF.

This clone showed up just a few times. V and J are TRBV4-2 and TRBJ2-1; possibly TRBD2 for D (6 bases). Germline V gene lookup returns CDR1 LGHNA and CDR2 YNFKEQ. V lost 3 bases to trimming and J lost 6 bases, with 9 bases between them. This CDR3 has 13 amino acids. CDR3 amino acids: CASSHSGVNEQFF. The CDR3 DNA reads TGTGCCAGCAGCCACTCGGGAGTCAATGAGCAGTTCTTC.

The V gene is TRBV4-1, the J gene TRBJ1-3; tentatively, D is TRBD1 (5 bases). The CDR3 sequence is 17 residues long. Deletions cut 4 bases from V and 0 bases from J, with 16 bases between. The V gene's germline CDR1 is MGHRA and CDR2 YSYEKL. The CDR3 region is CASSRGGLVYSGNTIYF. The CDR3 DNA reads TGCGCCAGCAGCCGCGGGGGGTTGGTCTACTCTGGAAACACCATATATTTT.

The chain has TRBV28 and TRBJ1-4; 7 bases agree with TRBD1. Germline V gives CDR1 MDHEN, CDR2 SYDVKM. The V and J ends lost 7 bases and 4 bases, in that order; junction bases with no gene match: 12. The CDR3 runs to 16 residues. The DNA of the CDR3 is TGTGCCAGCATAGGGGCGACGGGACAGATTAATGAAAAACTGTTTTTT. Protein sequence: CASIGATGQINEKLFF.

This clone was picked up a small number of times. The rearrangement links TRBV28 to TRBJ1-5; possible D gene TRBD1, 6 bases. V lost 4 bases and J 4 bases, leaving 11 bases between the germline ends. This CDR3 region has 14 residues. The germline V gene encodes CDR1 MDHEN and CDR2 SYDVKM. The CDR3 DNA reads TGTGCCAGCAGTTCAGGACAGTTAAATCAGCCCCAGCATTTT. It yields the protein CASSSGQLNQPQHF.

The chain recombines TRBV7-9 with TRBJ2-5, with D possibly TRBD2 on 5 matching bases. The CDR3 runs to 12 residues. Germline V lookup: CDR1 SEHNR, CDR2 FQNEAQ (reference sequence). The V and J ends lost 8 bases and 5 bases respectively, with 12 bases between them. The CDR3 DNA reads as TGTGCCAGCCTGGGCCCGGGGGAGACCCAGTACTTC. Translation: CASLGPGETQYF.

This clone was recorded a few times. This chain links TRBV19 with TRBJ1-1, with D possibly TRBD1 on 6 matching bases. The CDR3 extends over 17 amino acids. Per germline, CDR1 LNHDA and CDR2 SQIVND (reference sequence). V gave up 4 bases and J gave up 7 bases, with 25 bases separating them. The chain's CDR3 is CASSKITGNPALVEAFF. The CDR3 DNA is TGTGCCAGTAGTAAAATAACAGGGAACCCCGCTTTGGTTGAAGCTTTCTTT.

The genes are TRBV7-2 and TRBJ2-7, with TRBD1 matching 9 bases. Unmatched junction bases numbered 2, after V lost 8 bases and J lost 3 bases. Looked up from germline, CDR1 is SGHTA and CDR2 is FQGNSA. This CDR3 region has 12 residues. For the CDR3, the DNA is TGTGCCAGCGGGACAGGGCTCTACGAGCAGTACTTC. Amino acid sequence: CASGTGLYEQYF.

The chain uses TRBV7-9 and TRBJ1-1; 8 bases line up with TRBD1. Germline loops: CDR1 SEHNR, CDR2 FQNEAQ (reference sequence). The V and J ends lost 2 bases and 6 bases, in that order; junction bases with no gene match: 20. The CDR3 has 19 residues. As DNA, the CDR3 is TGTGCCAGCAGCTTATTATCTCCCCTAAGACAGGGGAAGAGCGCTGAAGCTTTCTTT. Protein sequence: CASSLLSPLRQGKSAEAFF. Complete variable domain (other parts from reference TRBV7-9 and TRBJ1-1): DTGVSQNPRHKITKRGQNVTFRCDPISEHNRLYWYRQTLGQGPEFLTYFQNEAQLEKSRLLSDRFSAERPKGSFSTLEIQRTEQGDSAMYLCASSLLSPLRQGKSAEAFFGQGTRLTVV.

V is TRBV7-9 and J is TRBJ1-6, with 8 bases fitting TRBD1. Germline lookup yields CDR1 SEHNR and CDR2 FQNEAQ (reference sequence). The CDR3 is 15 residues long. Unmatched junction bases numbered 9, after V lost 5 bases and J lost 9 bases. The CDR3 bases are TGTGCCAGCAGCGCCCGACAGGGGCCAGGTTCACCCCTCCACTTT. It yields the protein CASSARQGPGSPLHF.

The gene calls are TRBV30 and TRBJ2-5; TRBD2 matches 14 bases. With V trimmed by 3 bases and J by 3 bases, 3 bases remained unmatched. The length of the CDR3 is 15 residues. The germline CDR1 and CDR2 sequences are GTSNPN and SVGIG (reference sequence). The CDR3 spells CAWSAGLAGEETQYF. In nucleotides, the CDR3 is TGTGCCTGGAGCGCGGGACTAGCGGGAGAAGAGACCCAGTACTTC.

This chain uses TRBV6-1 with TRBJ2-7, with D maybe TRBD2 (6 bases). CDR1 is MNHNS and CDR2 is SASEGT in the germline V gene. Trimming removed 4 bases from V and 0 bases from J, with 10 bases in between. The CDR3 sequence is 14 residues long. The CDR3 reads CASSAGESSYEQYF. CDR3 bases: TGTGCCAGCAGTGCGGGGGAGAGCTCCTACGAGCAGTACTTC.

With respect to this clone: At one boundary the junction diverges from the germline segment, which might be a read error. The V gene is TRBV7-3, the J gene TRBJ2-3; the match to TRBD2 covers 8 bases. The CDR3 totals 19 residues. In germline, CDR1 is SGHTA, CDR2 FQGTGA. CDR3 nucleotides: TGTGCCAGCAGCCTAACCCCCACCTTGGGCAGCGGGAGTCTAGATACGCAGTATTTT. Translated: CASSLTPTLGSGSLDTQYF. Together with reference TRBV7-3 and TRBJ2-3, the CDR3 gives the full variable domain: GAGVSQTPSNKVTEKGKYVELRCDPISGHTALYWYRQSLGQGPEFLIYFQGTGAADDSGLPNDRFFAVRPEGSVSTLKIQRTERGDSAVYLCASSLTPTLGSGSLDTQYFGPGTRLTVL.

About this clone itself: Other DNA sequences of this sample code for an identical CDR3. The V call is TRBV2, the J call TRBJ2-7; 7 positions agree with TRBD1. V lost 3 bases, J lost 0 bases, and 2 bases stayed unmatched. This CDR3 is 14 amino acids long. The germline gives CDR1 SNHLY, CDR2 FYNNEI. The CDR3 DNA follows: TGTGCCAGCAGTGAGACAGGGAGCTCCTACGAGCAGTACTTC. It codes for CASSETGSSYEQYF.

The J gene is TRBJ2-3, the V gene TRBV28, with TRBD2 matching 8 bases. J gave up 1 base and V 4 bases, and 10 bases lay outside the gene matches. Germline V gene lookup returns CDR1 MDHEN and CDR2 SYDVKM. This CDR3 has 17 residues. This chain's CDR3 is CASSSSLSAGGTDTQYF. In DNA, the CDR3 is TGTGCCAGCAGTTCCTCTCTTTCAGCGGGGGGCACAGATACGCAGTATTTT.

V and J are TRBV18 and TRBJ1-4; TRBD1 matches 11 bases. Trimming removed 3 bases from V and 7 bases from J; junction bases left unmatched: 4. This CDR3 is built from 15 residues. CDR1 and CDR2 (germline): KGHSH, LQKENI. The CDR3 sequence is CASSPDRGRGEKLFF. The CDR3 region has the DNA TGTGCCAGCTCACCGGACAGGGGGCGCGGTGAAAAACTGTTTTTT.

J is TRBJ2-3 and V is TRBV28, with 10 bases identical to TRBD2. V trimming: 7 bases; J trimming: 1 base; junction bases outside the gene matches: 5. The germline V gene has CDR1 MDHEN and CDR2 SYDVKM. This CDR3 is 15 amino acids long. DNA of the CDR3: TGTGCCAGCACAGCGGGAGGGTCGGGCACAGATACGCAGTATTTT. Residues: CASTAGGSGTDTQYF.

This chain connects TRBV4-1 to TRBJ2-7; 9 bases align to TRBD2. Trimming at V came to 3 bases and at J to 2 bases, leaving 8 bases not matched to a gene. Germline V gene data show CDR1 as MGHRA and CDR2 as YSYEKL. This CDR3 is 16 amino acids long. The CDR3 DNA sequence: TGCGCCAGCAGCCATGAGGTTAGCGGGGGACCCTACGAGCAGTACTTC. This sequence encodes CASSHEVSGGPYEQYF.

The CDR3 reads CASSLGQVHSGNTIYF. The CDR3 bases are TGTGCCAGCAGCTTAGGTCAGGTTCACTCTGGAAACACCATATATTTT. This chain links TRBV7-2 with TRBJ1-3; the D is unclear. V was shortened by 1 base and J by 0 bases, with 10 bases between the two germline ends. Per germline, CDR1 SGHTA and CDR2 FQGNSA. This CDR3 region has 16 residues.

V usage is TRBV28 and J usage is TRBJ1-2, with no clear D. Trimming shortened V by 10 bases and J by 5 bases, and 8 bases separated the two germline ends. Per germline, CDR1 MDHEN and CDR2 SYDVKM. The CDR3 length is 10 residues. Here the CDR3 reads CATQAYGYTF. In DNA, the CDR3 is TGTGCCACCCAGGCTTATGGCTACACCTTC.

This clone appeared a single time. The genes are TRBV28 and TRBJ2-2, with D unresolved. Looked up from germline, CDR1 is MDHEN and CDR2 is SYDVKM. The CDR3 runs 15 residues. V lost 8 bases and J 4 bases, leaving 17 bases between the germline ends. CDR3 sequence: CASATRKTLTGELFF. CDR3 sequence (DNA): TGTGCCAGCGCCACCCGAAAGACACTCACCGGGGAGCTGTTTTTT.

This clone was found a few times. The chain is built from TRBV7-2 and TRBJ1-2; the D gene is possibly TRBD1 (5 bases). This CDR3 contains 15 residues. V dropped 5 bases and J dropped 3 bases, with 16 bases sitting between them. The germline V gene encodes CDR1 SGHTA and CDR2 FQGNSA. In nucleotides, the CDR3 is TGTGCCAGCAGCGCGCAGGGCAGGCCTTACTATGGCTACACCTTC. It encodes CASSAQGRPYYGYTF.

The CDR3 is CASQGAYSNQPQHF. The CDR3, as DNA: TGTGCCAGCCAGGGCGCTTATAGCAATCAGCCCCAGCATTTT. V gene TRBV6-1 combines with J gene TRBJ1-5; possible D gene TRBD1, 5 bases. Trimming pared 8 bases from V and 0 bases from J, leaving 11 bases between. The CDR3 loop spans 14 amino acids. The germline V gene has CDR1 MNHNS and CDR2 SASEGT.

The gene calls are TRBV7-2 and TRBJ2-5, with D possibly matching TRBD1 (6 bases). V dropped 7 bases and J dropped 4 bases, with 19 bases sitting between them. CDR1 and CDR2 (germline): SGHTA, FQGNSA. This CDR3 contains 15 residues. The CDR3 loop is CASIGGSSATETQYF. The CDR3 region has the DNA TGTGCCAGCATTGGGGGCTCCTCGGCGACAGAGACCCAGTACTTC.

The genes are TRBV5-1 and TRBJ2-2; 7 bases are a match to TRBD2. Trimming took 6 bases from V and 4 from J; bases not matched to a gene: 15. This CDR3 comprises 17 residues. Germline CDR1 and CDR2: SGHRS and YFSETQ. The CDR3 nucleotides read TGCGCCAGCACCCTATTTGGGGGGGATAGGAGCACCGGGGAGCTGTTTTTT. Translation: CASTLFGGDRSTGELFF. Full variable domain (missing parts from reference TRBV5-1 and TRBJ2-2): KAGVTQTPRYLIKTRGQQVTLSCSPISGHRSVSWYQQTPGQGLQFLFEYFSETQRNKGNFPGRFSGRQFSNSRSEMNVSTLELGDSALYLCASTLFGGDRSTGELFFGEGSRLTVL.